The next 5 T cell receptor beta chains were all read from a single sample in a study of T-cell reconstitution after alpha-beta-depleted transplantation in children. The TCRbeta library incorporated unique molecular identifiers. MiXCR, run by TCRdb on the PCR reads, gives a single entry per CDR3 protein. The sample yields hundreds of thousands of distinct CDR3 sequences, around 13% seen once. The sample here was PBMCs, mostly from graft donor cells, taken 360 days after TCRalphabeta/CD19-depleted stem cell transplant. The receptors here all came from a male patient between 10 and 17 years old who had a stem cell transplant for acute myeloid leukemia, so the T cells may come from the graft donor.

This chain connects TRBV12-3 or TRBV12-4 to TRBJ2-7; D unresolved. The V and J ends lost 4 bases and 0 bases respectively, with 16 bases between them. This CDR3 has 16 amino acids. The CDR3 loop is CASSSNVHRSSYEQYF. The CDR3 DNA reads TGTGCCAGCAGTTCCAACGTACATAGGAGCTCCTACGAGCAGTACTTC.

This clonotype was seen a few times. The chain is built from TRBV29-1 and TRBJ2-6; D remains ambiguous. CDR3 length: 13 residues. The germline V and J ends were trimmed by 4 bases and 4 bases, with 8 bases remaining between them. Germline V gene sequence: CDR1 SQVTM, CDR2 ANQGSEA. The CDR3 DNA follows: TGCAGCGTTGCTGGAGCAGGGGCCAACGTCCTGACTTTC. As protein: CSVAGAGANVLTF.

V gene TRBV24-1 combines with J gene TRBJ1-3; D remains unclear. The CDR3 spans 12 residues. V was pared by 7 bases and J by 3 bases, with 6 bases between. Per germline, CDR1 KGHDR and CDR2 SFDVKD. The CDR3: CATRDFGNTIYF. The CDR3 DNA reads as TGTGCCACCAGGGACTTTGGAAACACCATATATTTT.

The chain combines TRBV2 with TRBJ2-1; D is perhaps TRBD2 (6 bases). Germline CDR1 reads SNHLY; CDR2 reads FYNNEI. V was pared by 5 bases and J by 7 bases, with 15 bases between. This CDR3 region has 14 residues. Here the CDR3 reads CASSPRDWVNEQFF. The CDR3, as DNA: TGTGCCAGCAGTCCCCGGGACTGGGTTAATGAGCAGTTCTTC.

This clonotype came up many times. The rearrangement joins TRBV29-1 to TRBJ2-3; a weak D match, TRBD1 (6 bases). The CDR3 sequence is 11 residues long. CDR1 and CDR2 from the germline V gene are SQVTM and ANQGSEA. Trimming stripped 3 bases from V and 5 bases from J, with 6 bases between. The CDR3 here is CSVDRGDTQYF. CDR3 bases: TGCAGCGTTGACAGGGGAGATACGCAGTATTTT.